A selection of T cell receptor beta chains follows, all from one sample in a study of cytomegalovirus exposure and HLA in healthy donors. Libraries were prepared by immunoSEQ multiplex PCR; TCRdb keeps only in-frame clonotypes and omits some of them. Of some 270,000 clones detected, 70% to 90% appear once; the ten largest clones hold less than 1.2%. The sample consisted of PBMCs. The source is a woman aged 18-30 years in good health and CMV-seronegative. Both conserved end residues are part of each CDR3. A D gene is named only where the DNA matches it firmly. The size of a clone is reported for some rows only, either as once, few or many, or as a class for expanded clones.

J gene,V gene,CDR3 length,clone size,D gene,CDR3 DNA,CDR3 protein
TRBJ2-7,TRBV7-9,15,-,TRBD1,TGTGCCAGCAGCTTAGGGGGACAGGGAAGGGACGAGCAGTACTTC,CASSLGGQGRDEQYF
TRBJ2-7,TRBV5-1,13,few,-,TGCGCCAGCAGCCCTGGGACACACTACGAGCAGTACTTC,CASSPGTHYEQYF
TRBJ2-1,TRBV13,18,-,TRBD1,TGTGCCAGCAGCTTCGGACAGGACAGGGGGAGCTCCTACAATGAGCAGTTCTTC,CASSFGQDRGSSYNEQFF
TRBJ1-1,TRBV11-2,14,-,TRBD1,TGTGCCAGCAGCTTATGGCCGACAGGGGACGAAGCTTTCTTT,CASSLWPTGDEAFF
TRBJ1-4,TRBV7-6,16,-,TRBD1,TGTGCCAGCAGCTTAGCCGGGACAGGGTCGTATGAAAAACTGTTTTTT,CASSLAGTGSYEKLFF
TRBJ2-1,TRBV30,15,once,TRBD1,TGTGCCTTGGGCAAGGGGGCAGGGGAATACAATGAGCAGTTCTTC,CALGKGAGEYNEQFF
TRBJ2-3,TRBV7-6,15,-,-,TGTGCCAGCAGCTTAAGTGGGGGGTACACAGATACGCAGTATTTT,CASSLSGGYTDTQYF
TRBJ2-5,TRBV25-1,15,-,TRBD2,TGTGCCAGCAGTGAACGGGAGGTGTGGATAAAAGGGCAGTACTTC,CASSEREVWIKGQYF
TRBJ2-7,TRBV9,17,-,TRBD2,TGTGCCAGCAGCGAAGGGGAAACTAGCGGGCGAACCTACGAGCAGTACTTC,CASSEGETSGRTYEQYF
TRBJ2-7,TRBV13,14,-,TRBD1,TGTGCCAGCAGCAAAGGGACAGGGGTTTACGAGCAGTACTTC,CASSKGTGVYEQYF
TRBJ1-2,TRBV9,15,-,-,TGTGCCAGCAGCGTAGCGACAGGAGAGAACTATGGCTACACCTTC,CASSVATGENYGYTF
TRBJ2-7,TRBV18,14,-,TRBD2,TGTGCCAGCTCATCGACTAGCGGGGTCTACGAGCAGTACTTC,CASSSTSGVYEQYF
TRBJ1-5,TRBV27,15,-,-,TGTGCCAGCAGTTTATCCTGGGGGGGCCGGGAGCCCCAGCATTTT,CASSLSWGGREPQHF
TRBJ1-2,TRBV27,14,-,TRBD1,TGTGCCAGCAGTGTCAGGGGGCACAACTATGGCTACACCTTC,CASSVRGHNYGYTF
TRBJ2-7,TRBV10-3,14,-,TRBD2,TGTGCCATCCAGACTAGCGGGAGGTCTTACGAGCAGTACTTC,CAIQTSGRSYEQYF